A single T cell receptor (beta chain) is shown here with its context. Its target antigen remains unknown. The record has no base qualities; no much larger clone is one base away. TCRbeta CDR3 regions were amplified from genomic DNA by means of the immunoSEQ Assay, a bias-controlled multiplex PCR. On the authors' methods: Nucleated cell counts per sample were estimated from amplification of reference gene primers within the assay. To quantify the absolute abundance of each unique TCRbeta CDR3 rearrangement, sequence reads were collapsed and filtered. For each sample, productive Simpson clonality was calculated by taking the square root of Simpson's diversity index across productive rearrangements. TCRdb's version of the immuneACCESS table is confined to in-frame rearrangements and falls short of the full clone set. An unresolved V gene accounts for under half of the shortfall where checked; the remainder is of unknown origin. The DNA gave D and trimming, while V, J and clone size come from that table. In this sample the table shows a few hundred thousand clones, approximately 88% of which occur a single time. The ten largest clones capture 8.5% to 10% of the sample.

This sample is part of a study of blood T cell repertoires in COVID-19 (dated by TCRdb to 2018 to 2020). For the study in its entirety: The collaborator samples originated in the United States, Italy and Spain and spanned the acute and convalescent phases of COVID-19. Subjects who had been exposed to COVID-19, were actively infected with it, or had recovered from it provided the deeply sampled blood TCRbeta repertoires that made up the dataset. The prospective study material was composed of cDNA or gDNA derived from T cells, B-cell-depleted T cells, or PBMCs. The repertoires were released in a freely available public database meant as a resource for research on the immune response to SARS-CoV-2. Where available, HLA class I and class II types were taken from metadata supplied by the sample provider and were not determined by assay-based typing. The samples were drawn from two sources: the first 160 participants of the ongoing ImmuneRACE study, and 1,200 or so subjects contributed by 6 global collaborators. Sample metadata almost always included a de-identified subject ID, COVID-19 status, age in years and sex. What the work shows at the level of the full study, not this receptor alone: The quantity of clinical and demographic metadata differed by source and by participant and was supplied without curation.

Including the terminal cysteine and phenylalanine, the CDR3 comprises 15 residues. Only the CDR3 region is kept as DNA, spanning 45 bases read in frame from base 1. Trimming at the junction amounts to 5 bases on V and 8 bases on J, and the germline ends lie 21 bases apart. From a lookup of the germline V gene (reference sequence), CDR1 and CDR2 are LNHDA and SQIVND. Enrolling through a virtual design, the prospective study's participants ranged in age from roughly 18 to 90 years and lived across 20 to 25 United States geographic areas. To assign participants to cohorts, the prospective study relied on clinical history that participants themselves reported in a screening survey and a study questionnaire. Recovered participants in ImmuneRACE Cohort 3 were defined as having two consecutive negative NP/OP PCR tests, clearance from a healthcare professional, or resolution of symptoms. Mobile phlebotomists in the prospective study collected whole blood, serum and a nasopharyngeal or oropharyngeal swab from every participant. Additional blood draws and questionnaires over a roughly two-month period could optionally be provided by prospective study participants. Blood samples from the prospective study were shipped frozen or at room temperature prior to DNA extraction.

Sequenced material: PBMCs or T cells enriched from blood (not recorded which). The source of this sequence is a woman younger than 35 who had recovered from COVID-19. The sequence links TRBV19 to TRBJ1-2; perhaps TRBD1 is the D gene, with 5 bases matching. Read as DNA, the sequence is TGTGCCAGTAGTGGTTCGACAGCCCGGATCCGGGGCTACACCTTC. This encodes CASSGSTARIRGYTF. The entire variable domain, with the stretches around the CDR3 drawn from the reference TRBV19 and TRBJ1-2 proteins, is DGGITQSPKYLFRKEGQNVTLSCEQNLNHDAMYWYRQDPGQGLRLIYYSQIVNDFQKGDIAEGYSVSREKKESFPLTVTSAQKNPTAFYLCASSGSTARIRGYTFGSGTRLTVV.